This T cell receptor (beta chain) was identified in a study of CD8+ T cells in alopecia areata. In the study overall: It was 6 to 18 months of tofacitinib, and then there were 6 months off drug. Notes on the study in general: Scalp repertoires also include resident alphabeta T cells from normal skin. The presence of one nonresponder keeps the tie between baseline CD8+ expansion and response uncertain.

Extraction and reverse transcription of RNA yielded cDNA as the sequencing template. Clones were sequenced by immunoSEQ multiplex PCR, and TCRdb holds only the in-frame ones, with some missing. The sample lists around 140,000 clones; roughly 52% were seen once. The treatment here: oral pan-JAK inhibitor, 5-10 mg twice daily. Collected material from alopecia areata patients comprised lesional scalp punch biopsies and peripheral blood. This clone has a count of ten or more. Its target is not known. Trimming shortened V by 4 bases and J by 0 bases, and 10 bases separated the two germline ends. This CDR3 spans 16 amino acids. Germline CDR1 reads LGHNA; CDR2 reads YSLEER.

The clonotype originates from a human donor with alopecia areata. The chain recombines TRBV4-3 with TRBJ2-6, with TRBD2 as a possible D gene (5 bases). This specimen was CD8+ T cells sorted from blood, taken at week 4, from a patient treated with tofacitinib. The CDR3 DNA follows: TGCGCCAGCAGCCCGGGCGGGCTCTCTGGGGCCAACGTCCTGACTTTC. It translates to CASSPGGLSGANVLTF.